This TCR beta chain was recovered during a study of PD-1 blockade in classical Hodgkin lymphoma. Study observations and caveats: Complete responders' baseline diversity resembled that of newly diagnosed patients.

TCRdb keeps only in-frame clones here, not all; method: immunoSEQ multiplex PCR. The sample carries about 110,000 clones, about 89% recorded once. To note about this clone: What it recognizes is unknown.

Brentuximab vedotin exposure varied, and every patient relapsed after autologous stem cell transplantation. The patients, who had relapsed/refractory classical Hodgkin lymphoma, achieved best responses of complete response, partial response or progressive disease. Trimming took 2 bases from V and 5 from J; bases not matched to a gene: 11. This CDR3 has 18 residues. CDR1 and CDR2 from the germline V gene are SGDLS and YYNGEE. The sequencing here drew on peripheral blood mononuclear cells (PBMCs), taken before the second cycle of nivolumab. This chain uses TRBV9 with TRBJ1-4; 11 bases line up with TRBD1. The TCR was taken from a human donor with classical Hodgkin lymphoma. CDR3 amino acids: CASSVDLGDRGRNEKLFF. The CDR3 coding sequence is TGTGCCAGCAGCGTCGACCTGGGGGACAGGGGGAGAAATGAAAAACTGTTTTTT. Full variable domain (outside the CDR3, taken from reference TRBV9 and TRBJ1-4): DSGVTQTPKHLITATGQRVTLRCSPRSGDLSVYWYQQSLDQGLQFLIQYYNGEERAKGNILERFSAQQFPDLHSELNLSSLELGDSALYFCASSVDLGDRGRNEKLFFGSGTQLSVL.